This T cell receptor beta chain emerged from a study of human T cells and chemical hapten exposure. Study-wide findings and caveats: The number of TCRs over 1 in 1000 frequency stayed unchanged after DPC.

Researchers extracted total RNA from unfractionated whole blood. Individual cDNA molecules received unique molecular identifiers in the library. Original handling: Across samples, TCR counts had a median of roughly 97,000 and ranged from about 23,224 to 700,000. Each CDR3 protein is one row after TCRdb ran MiXCR on the 5' RACE reads. The V and J calls come from TCRdb's annotation, not from the publication. The table has 80,000 or so distinct CDR3 sequences, approximately 16% seen once. Trimming removed 3 bases from V and 5 bases from J; junction bases left unmatched: 5. The CDR3 has 15 amino acids. The V gene's germline CDR1 is KGHSH and CDR2 LQKENI. On this clonotype: The antigen remains unidentified.

This receptor was identified in a female donor in good health. The J gene is TRBJ2-7, the V gene TRBV18; TRBD2 matches at 12 bases. The CDR3 loop is CASSPQTSGSDEQYF. DNA of the CDR3: TGTGCCAGCTCACCTCAGACTAGCGGGAGCGACGAGCAGTACTTC. Complete variable domain (other parts from reference TRBV18 and TRBJ2-7): NAGVMQNPRHLVRRRGQEARLRCSPMKGHSHVYWYRQLPEEGLKFMVYLQKENIIDESGMPKERFSAEFPKEGPSILRIQQVVRGDSAAYFCASSPQTSGSDEQYFGPGTRLTVT.